A single sample is the source of the 17 T cell receptor beta chains below, sequenced in a study of cytomegalovirus exposure and HLA in healthy donors. Primers for the PCR totalled 60 Vbeta and 13 Jbeta. This table comes from immunoSEQ multiplex PCR, and its TCRdb copy is limited to in-frame clones, with some not included. The table records about 85,000 clones, around 80% of them present only once. The sequenced sample was PBMCs. These receptors were collected from a woman aged 50 to 65 in good health and CMV-seropositive.

The chain couples TRBV5-4 to TRBJ2-3; 9 nucleotides agree with TRBD2. V lost 0 bases to trimming and J lost 5 bases; unmatched junction nucleotides: 1. The CDR3 length is 14 residues. Looked up from germline, CDR1 is SGHNT and CDR2 is YYREEE (reference sequence). This chain's CDR3 is CASSLVLAGDTQYF. The DNA for the CDR3 is TGTGCCAGCAGCTTGGTACTAGCGGGAGATACGCAGTATTTT.

V is TRBV2 and J is TRBJ1-5; possibly TRBD1 for D (5 bases). The germline CDR1 and CDR2 sequences are SNHLY and FYNNEI. The CDR3 is 15 amino acids. Trimming removed 7 bases from V and 1 base from J, with 14 bases in between. CDR3 residues: CASKPLSGSNQPQHF. The CDR3 region has the DNA TGTGCCAGCAAGCCTCTTTCAGGGAGCAATCAGCCCCAGCATTTT. The variable domain in full, with the rest retrieved from reference TRBV2 and TRBJ1-5, is EPEVTQTPSHQVTQMGQEVILRCVPISNHLYFYWYRQILGQKVEFLVSFYNNEISEKSEIFDDQFSVERPDGSNFTLKIRSTKLEDSAMYFCASKPLSGSNQPQHFGDGTRLSIL.

The chain couples TRBV27 to TRBJ1-5; 8 bases agree with TRBD1. The CDR3 has 14 residues. Losses at the gene ends were 10 bases for V and 1 base for J; bases not matched to a gene: 6. The germline V gene has CDR1 MNHEY and CDR2 SMNVEV (reference sequence). CDR3 sequence reads: CATQQGGSNQPQHF. The CDR3, as DNA: TGTGCCACTCAACAGGGGGGGAGCAATCAGCCCCAGCATTTT.

The chain recombines TRBV10-3 with TRBJ2-2; 9 bases match TRBD2. This CDR3 has 15 residues. The trim removed 10 bases at V and 2 bases at J, leaving 8 bases unmatched. The germline gives CDR1 ENHRY, CDR2 SYGVKD. Here the CDR3 DNA reads TGTGCCAGCTCTAGACTAGCGGAAAACACCGGGGAGCTGTTTTTT. This gives the protein CASSRLAENTGELFF.

The chain combines TRBV2 with TRBJ2-7; 9 bases are shared with TRBD1. CDR3 length equals 14 residues. Looked up from germline, CDR1 is SNHLY and CDR2 is FYNNEI. Trimming took 1 base from V and 5 from J; bases not matched to a gene: 3. CDR3 in DNA: TGTGCCAGCAGTGAAGGGGACAGGGACCACGAGCAGTACTTC. As protein: CASSEGDRDHEQYF. Drawing the rest from reference TRBV2 and TRBJ2-7, the complete variable domain is EPEVTQTPSHQVTQMGQEVILRCVPISNHLYFYWYRQILGQKVEFLVSFYNNEISEKSEIFDDQFSVERPDGSNFTLKIRSTKLEDSAMYFCASSEGDRDHEQYFGPGTRLTVT.

This chain connects TRBV5-1 to TRBJ2-5; perhaps TRBD2 as D (5 bases). The J call is uncertain, as TRBJ2-7 better fits the DNA end. The CDR3 is 15 residues long. CDR1 is SGHRS and CDR2 is YFSETQ in the germline V gene. The CDR3 is CASRHLGIPAYEQYF. CDR3 nucleotides: TGCGCCAGCAGGCATCTCGGGATACCAGCATACGAGCAGTACTTC.

This clone appeared a few times. The chain couples TRBV14 to TRBJ1-1, with 8 bases fitting TRBD1. Unmatched junction bases numbered 3, after V lost 3 bases and J lost 6 bases. This CDR3 has 13 amino acids. Per the germline V gene, CDR1 is SGHDN and CDR2 is FVKESK. The CDR3 protein is CASSQTGDAEAFF. In DNA, the CDR3 is TGTGCCAGCAGCCAGACAGGGGACGCTGAAGCTTTCTTT.

CDR3 sequence (DNA): TGTGCCAGTAGAACCCAGGGGGCGGAAGGTGAGCAGTTCTTC. This gives the protein CASRTQGAEGEQFF. The gene calls are TRBV19 and TRBJ2-1; TRBD1 matches 8 bases. Per the germline V gene, CDR1 is LNHDA and CDR2 is SQIVND (reference sequence). V gave up 6 bases and J gave up 9 bases; unmatched junction bases: 10. CDR3 length equals 14 residues.

This chain's CDR3 is CATSRENRNTEAFF. In DNA form, the CDR3 reads TGTGCCACCAGCAGAGAAAACAGGAACACTGAAGCTTTCTTT. The J gene is TRBJ1-1, the V gene TRBV15; D is unclear. This CDR3 is built from 14 residues. With 0 bases removed from V and 1 base from J, the gap between germline ends came to 6 bases. Per the germline V gene, CDR1 is LNHNV and CDR2 is YYDKDF (reference sequence).

As for this clone: Its ends do not fully match the called genes, so a read error is possible. J is TRBJ2-2 and V is TRBV7-7; D might be TRBD1 (5 bases). The CDR3 is 15 amino acids. CDR1 and CDR2 from the germline V gene are SSHAT and FNYEAQ (reference sequence). CDR3 nucleotide sequence: TGTGCTAGCAGCTTAGACAGTACGAACACCGGGGAGCTGTTTTTT. Translated, it gives CASSLDSTNTGELFF.

The rearrangement links TRBV11-1 to TRBJ2-5, with D possibly matching TRBD2 (5 bases). V lost 5 bases, J lost 7 bases, and 26 bases lay in between. The CDR3 loop spans 17 amino acids. Germline V lookup: CDR1 SGHAT, CDR2 FQDESV (reference sequence). The DNA for the CDR3 is TGTGCCAGCAGCCCAGGAGGTGGCCCAGGCCCCGTAGGGACCCAGTACTTC. Translation gives CASSPGGGPGPVGTQYF.

The chain employs TRBV7-9 and TRBJ2-5; the D gene is possibly TRBD1 (5 bases). CDR1 and CDR2 (germline): SEHNR, FQNEAQ (reference sequence). V was shortened by 2 bases and J by 4 bases, with 11 bases between the two germline ends. The CDR3 sequence is 14 residues long. The CDR3 loop reads CASSLSMGRETQYF. For the CDR3, the DNA is TGTGCCAGCAGCTTAAGCATGGGGCGAGAGACCCAGTACTTC.

The J gene is TRBJ1-1, the V gene TRBV5-8; 7 bases fit TRBD1. CDR1 and CDR2 (germline): SGHTS, YDEGEE. J was trimmed by 7 bases and V by 4 bases; bases with no gene match: 7. CDR3 length: 13 amino acids. This CDR3 reads CASSITGQDEAFF. The CDR3 bases are TGTGCCAGCAGCATCACAGGACAGGATGAAGCTTTCTTT.

J is TRBJ2-1 and V is TRBV5-1; a possible D gene is TRBD2 (6 bases). This CDR3 has 16 residues. CDR1 is SGHRS and CDR2 is YFSETQ in the germline V gene. The V end was cut by 1 base, the J end by 0 bases, with 11 bases between. In DNA form, the CDR3 reads TGCGCCAGCAGCTTGAGTAGCGGCGGCTCCTACAATGAGCAGTTCTTC. This codes for CASSLSSGGSYNEQFF. Using reference TRBV5-1 and TRBJ2-1 for the parts outside the CDR3, the full variable domain is KAGVTQTPRYLIKTRGQQVTLSCSPISGHRSVSWYQQTPGQGLQFLFEYFSETQRNKGNFPGRFSGRQFSNSRSEMNVSTLELGDSALYLCASSLSSGGSYNEQFFGPGTRLTVL.

The gene calls are TRBV27 and TRBJ1-4; 10 bases match TRBD1. CDR1 MNHEY and CDR2 SMNVEV come from the germline V gene (reference sequence). This CDR3 region has 16 residues. With 1 base clipped from V and 8 bases from J, the junction kept 7 bases outside the gene matches. The CDR3 loop reads CASSLYGTGEEEKLFF. DNA of the CDR3: TGTGCCAGCAGTTTATACGGGACAGGGGAGGAGGAAAAACTGTTTTTT. Full variable domain (outside the CDR3, taken from reference TRBV27 and TRBJ1-4): EAQVTQNPRYLITVTGKKLTVTCSQNMNHEYMSWYRQDPGLGLRQIYYSMNVEVTDKGDVPEGYKVSRKEKRNFPLILESPSPNQTSLYFCASSLYGTGEEEKLFFGSGTQLSVL.

The J gene is TRBJ2-1, the V gene TRBV19; 8 bases agree with TRBD2. Germline V lookup: CDR1 LNHDA, CDR2 SQIVND (reference sequence). The CDR3 spans 17 residues. Trimming took 3 bases from V and 6 from J; bases not matched to a gene: 13. The CDR3 is CASSIGSGTRRGNEQFF. The CDR3, as DNA: TGTGCCAGTAGTATTGGGTCTGGGACTAGGCGAGGCAATGAGCAGTTCTTC. Full variable domain (rest looked up from reference TRBV19 and TRBJ2-1): DGGITQSPKYLFRKEGQNVTLSCEQNLNHDAMYWYRQDPGQGLRLIYYSQIVNDFQKGDIAEGYSVSREKKESFPLTVTSAQKNPTAFYLCASSIGSGTRRGNEQFFGPGTRLTVL.

The rearrangement links TRBV6-1 to TRBJ2-5; D unresolved. V was cut by 6 bases and J by 7 bases, with 12 bases left in between. This CDR3 spans 12 amino acids. Germline CDR1 reads MNHNS; CDR2 reads SASEGT. The CDR3 spells CASSPSAWTQYF. CDR3 coding DNA: TGTGCCAGCAGCCCCTCTGCGTGGACCCAGTACTTC.